The 31 T cell receptor beta chains reported below all come from one sample, sequenced in a study of Graves' ophthalmopathy and Graves' hyperthyroidism. RNA transcripts were the template, and TCR beta CDR3 regions were amplified from them. Amplification began with first-round RT-PCR using HTBI primers, then second-round multiplex PCR was performed. TCRdb passed the multiplex PCR reads through MiXCR, listing each CDR3 protein once. The sample gives about 48,000 distinct CDR3 sequences, around half of which show up once; about 25% is in the top ten. Sequencing used peripheral blood. The receptors here all came from an adult man with Graves' ophthalmopathy.

This clonotype was detected a few times. V is TRBV3-1 and J is TRBJ1-1, with D possibly matching TRBD1 (6 bases). CDR1 LGHDT and CDR2 YNNKEL come from the germline V gene (reference sequence). V was clipped by 1 base and J by 6 bases, with 15 bases between them. The CDR3 covers 15 residues. The CDR3 spells CASSQASQGSAEAFF. CDR3 coding DNA: TGTGCCAGCAGCCAAGCTTCGCAGGGGAGTGCTGAAGCTTTCTTT.

The chain has TRBV6-1 and TRBJ2-7, with D maybe TRBD2 (6 bases). In germline, CDR1 is MNHNS, CDR2 SASEGT. The germline V and J ends were trimmed by 6 bases and 3 bases, with 12 bases remaining between them. The CDR3 has 13 residues. CDR3: CASRPAGLYEQYF. CDR3 nucleotide sequence: TGTGCCAGCAGACCAGCGGGCCTCTACGAGCAGTACTTC.

At least ten counts were recorded for this clonotype. The chain combines TRBV6-6 with TRBJ2-3; 10 nucleotides match TRBD2. The length of the CDR3 is 17 residues. Germline loops: CDR1 MNHNY, CDR2 SVGAGI (reference sequence). Trimming cost V 0 bases and J 0 bases; bases outside gene matches: 3. DNA for the CDR3: TGTGCCAGCAGTTACTCTCTGACTAGCGGGAGCACAGATACGCAGTATTTT. It translates to CASSYSLTSGSTDTQYF.

This clonotype was counted many times. The V gene is TRBV10-1, the J gene TRBJ1-2; D may be TRBD1 (5 bases). The CDR3 loop spans 15 amino acids. V dropped 6 bases and J dropped 3 bases, with 17 bases sitting between them. Germline CDR1 WNHNN, CDR2 SYGVQD (reference sequence). The CDR3 DNA reads TGCGCCAGCAGCCCCGGGGGATTCAGGGACTATGGCTACACCTTC. It is translated as CASSPGGFRDYGYTF.

Sample share makes this clonotype medium-sized. The chain has TRBV2 and TRBJ1-6, with D possibly matching TRBD1 (5 bases). CDR1 and CDR2 (germline): SNHLY, FYNNEI. Trimming removed 7 bases from V and 8 bases from J, with 15 bases in between. The CDR3 has 14 residues. This CDR3 is CASTGGRDDSPLHF. The CDR3 DNA follows: TGTGCCAGCACCGGAGGCAGGGATGATTCACCCCTCCACTTT.

This clonotype showed up just once. The chain combines TRBV5-1 with TRBJ1-1; D remains ambiguous. V lost 0 bases, J lost 4 bases, and 10 bases lay in between. The V gene's germline CDR1 is SGHRS and CDR2 YFSETQ. The CDR3 loop spans 14 amino acids. Written as DNA, the CDR3 is TGCGCCAGCAGCTTGGGAGGATTGGGCACTGAAGCTTTCTTT. Translated: CASSLGGLGTEAFF.

J is TRBJ2-3 and V is TRBV7-9; 8 bases match TRBD2. V lost 5 bases and J lost 6; bases outside the gene matches: 7. Germline lookup yields CDR1 SEHNR and CDR2 FQNEAQ (reference sequence). The CDR3 has 14 amino acids. CDR3 protein: CASSQGLVLDTQYF. The CDR3 nucleotides are TGTGCCAGCAGCCAGGGACTAGTTTTGGATACGCAGTATTTT.

The chain is built from TRBV6-1 and TRBJ2-7; D may be TRBD1 (6 bases). The germline V gene encodes CDR1 MNHNS and CDR2 SASEGT. The CDR3 consists of 13 residues. V was pared by 7 bases and J by 12 bases, with 22 bases between. The CDR3, as DNA: TGTGCCAGCACCTTTATGGGGGCCCCACGGACGTACTTC. Translated, it gives CASTFMGAPRTYF.

V usage is TRBV2 and J usage is TRBJ2-4; D ambiguous. The ends were cut back, 5 bases at V and 0 bases at J, with 11 bases in the middle. In germline, CDR1 is SNHLY, CDR2 FYNNEI. The CDR3 contains 15 residues. CDR3 protein: CASSTTAIAKNIQYF. The CDR3 DNA reads TGTGCCAGCAGTACCACGGCCATAGCCAAAAACATTCAGTACTTC.

At least ten counts were recorded for this clonotype. V is TRBV4-1 and J is TRBJ1-2, with TRBD1 matching 10 bases. V shed 1 base and J 6 bases; nucleotides not matched to a gene: 2. The germline V gene has CDR1 MGHRA and CDR2 YSYEKL. This CDR3 region has 14 residues. CDR3 DNA sequence: TGCGCCAGCAGCCAAGCGGACAGGGGGGATGGCTACACCTTC. It codes for CASSQADRGDGYTF.

This clonotype was recorded many times. The CDR3 nucleotides read TGCAGTGCAGGGGAGGGCCAAAACTACGAGCAGTACTTC. Its protein is CSAGEGQNYEQYF. The chain links TRBV20-1 to TRBJ2-7, with 7 bases matching TRBD2. CDR3 length: 13 residues. J was trimmed by 3 bases and V by 6 bases; bases with no gene match: 8. In germline, CDR1 is DFQATT, CDR2 SNEGSKA (reference sequence).

This clonotype was counted at least ten times. The rearrangement uses TRBV4-2 and TRBJ1-4; D is uncertain. The V gene's germline CDR1 is LGHNA and CDR2 YNFKEQ. Deletions cut 0 bases from V and 0 bases from J, with 11 bases between. This CDR3 comprises 17 residues. CDR3 loop: CASSQESGRTTNEKLFF. Written as DNA, the CDR3 is TGTGCCAGCAGCCAAGAAAGTGGTAGAACAACTAATGAAAAACTGTTTTTT.

This clonotype came up many times. One end of the junction is discordant with germline, which a read error may explain. The chain is built from TRBV18 and TRBJ1-2; D uncertain. CDR1 is KGHSH, CDR2 LQKENI, per germline. This CDR3 spans 11 amino acids. CDR3 bases: TGTGCCAGCTCATTAGGATGGGCTATGTCCTTC. This encodes CASSLGWAMSF.

V and J are TRBV7-2 and TRBJ1-1; D gene uncertain. The germline V and J ends were trimmed by 5 bases and 1 base, with 8 bases remaining between them. Germline loops: CDR1 SGHTA, CDR2 FQGNSA. The CDR3 is made up of 13 amino acids. CDR3: CASSINPNTEAFF. The DNA of the CDR3 is TGTGCCAGCAGCATCAATCCGAACACTGAAGCTTTCTTT.

This clonotype was counted many times. The V and J genes are TRBV10-2 and TRBJ2-3, with D maybe TRBD2 (6 bases). CDR3 length: 17 amino acids. Germline loops: CDR1 WSHSY, CDR2 SAAADI. Trimming stripped 8 bases from V and 0 bases from J, with 21 bases between. CDR3 sequence reads: CASGPPGLGASTDTQYF. The DNA for the CDR3 is TGCGCCAGCGGACCTCCGGGACTTGGGGCTAGCACAGATACGCAGTATTTT.

V and J are TRBV5-4 and TRBJ2-6; TRBD1 or TRBD2 may be the D gene (5 bases each). The CDR3 extends over 18 amino acids. The germline V gene encodes CDR1 SGHNT and CDR2 YYREEE (reference sequence). Trimming removed 4 bases at V and 0 bases at J, with 17 bases between. DNA of the CDR3: TGTGCCAGCAGCCCGGGGACCGCACCCTTCTCTGGGGCCAACGTCCTGACTTTC. This sequence encodes CASSPGTAPFSGANVLTF.

This clonotype was detected ten times or more. This chain joins TRBV6-4 and TRBJ1-6, with D possibly TRBD1 on 5 matching bases. This CDR3 comprises 14 residues. With 2 bases removed from V and 7 bases from J, the gap between germline ends came to 9 bases. Germline V gene sequence: CDR1 MRHNA, CDR2 SNTAGT. Here the CDR3 DNA reads TGTGCCAGCAGTGACGGGGCAACAAATTCACCCCTCCACTTT. This gives the protein CASSDGATNSPLHF.

This chain connects TRBV7-3 to TRBJ2-1; TRBD2 might be the D (6 bases). The CDR3 loop spans 14 amino acids. The germline V gene encodes CDR1 SGHTA and CDR2 FQGTGA. The CDR3 sequence: CARVQEGVSNEQFF. The CDR3 coding sequence is TGTGCTAGAGTTCAGGAGGGAGTAAGCAATGAGCAGTTCTTC.

In its sample, this clonotype was seen many times. The CDR3 here is CASSSFGGNTIYF. The DNA for the CDR3 is TGTGCCAGCAGCTCTTTTGGCGGAAACACCATATATTTT. The chain joins TRBV11-2 to TRBJ1-3, with D hard to call. The CDR3 length is 13 residues. Deletions cut 4 bases from V and 4 bases from J, with 8 bases between. From germline, CDR1 is SGHAT and CDR2 FQNNGV.

This clonotype was found many times. The J gene is TRBJ1-5, the V gene TRBV4-1, with D possibly matching TRBD1 (5 bases). V was trimmed by 0 bases and J by 0 bases, leaving 12 bases between them. The CDR3 sequence is 17 residues long. Germline CDR1 is MGHRA and CDR2 is YSYEKL. In nucleotides, the CDR3 is TGCGCCAGCAGCCAAGAGACACAGGAGAATAGCAATCAGCCCCAGCATTTT. It translates to CASSQETQENSNQPQHF.

The chain joins TRBV12-3 or TRBV12-4 to TRBJ2-5, with D possibly being TRBD1 or TRBD2 (6 bases each). The CDR3 contains 14 residues. CDR3 nucleotides: TGTGCGGGGCTCGGGGGCCGTGACCAAGAGACCCAGTACTTC. Translated: CAGLGGRDQETQYF.

The chain combines TRBV10-1 with TRBJ2-2; TRBD2 aligns across 7 bases. V shed 10 bases, J shed 8 bases, and the junction held 10 bases outside the gene matches. Per the germline V gene, CDR1 is WNHNN and CDR2 is SYGVQD (reference sequence). The CDR3 runs to 13 residues. The CDR3 sequence is CATKQELAGELFF. In DNA form, the CDR3 reads TGCGCCACCAAACAGGAACTAGCGGGGGAGCTGTTTTTT.

This clonotype was counted many times. The genes are TRBV5-6 and TRBJ1-6; D is uncertain. The CDR3 spans 15 residues. Trimming took 5 bases from V and 5 from J, leaving 14 bases between them. Germline V lookup: CDR1 SGHDT, CDR2 YYEEEE. The CDR3 coding sequence is TGTGCCAGCAGTTTCGGATTAAATCATAATTCACCCCTCCACTTT. It translates to CASSFGLNHNSPLHF. Drawing the rest from reference TRBV5-6 and TRBJ1-6, the complete variable domain is DAGVTQSPTHLIKTRGQQVTLRCSPKSGHDTVSWYQQALGQGPQFIFQYYEEEERQRGNFPDRFSGHQFPNYSSELNVNALLLGDSALYLCASSFGLNHNSPLHFGNGTRLTVT.

As concerns this clonotype: Here the CDR3 omits its conserved ending phenylalanine or tryptophan, so a read error is the likely source. The limits of the CDR3 on the DNA are not certain, so only TCRdb's listed CDR3 is given. This CDR3 reads CASSPQGTGGIYTRYL. The chain uses TRBV6-1 and TRBJ2-3; the table assigns TRBD1, which was not confirmed against the DNA. Counting both end residues, the CDR3 totals 16 amino acids. The germline V gene encodes CDR1 MNHNS and CDR2 SASEGT.

For this clonotype: The junction departs from the called germline gene at one end, perhaps through a read error. V is TRBV5-1 and J is TRBJ2-5, with a weak D call TRBD1 (5 bases). Germline V gene lookup returns CDR1 SGHRS and CDR2 YFSETQ. The CDR3 covers 15 residues. The CDR3 DNA follows: TGCGCCAGCAGCTTGGTTCAGGGCTACCAAGAGGCCCAGTACTTC. This sequence encodes CASSLVQGYQEAQYF.

This rearrangement joins TRBV20-1 to TRBJ1-2; no reliable D call. V dropped 0 bases and J dropped 7 bases, with 12 bases sitting between them. The CDR3 is made up of 13 amino acids. Germline lookup yields CDR1 DFQATT and CDR2 SNEGSKA (reference sequence). CDR3 nucleotide sequence: TGCAGTGCTAGAGAGATGGGCAGGTCTGGCTACACCTTC. Translating gives CSAREMGRSGYTF.

CDR3: CASSLDRGWNEQYF. The CDR3 DNA reads TGTGCCAGCAGCTTAGACCGGGGGTGGAACGAGCAGTACTTC. The chain combines TRBV7-2 with TRBJ2-7; D perhaps matches TRBD2 (6 bases). Germline V gives CDR1 SGHTA, CDR2 FQGNSA. The ends were cut back, 1 base at V and 5 bases at J, with 12 bases in the middle. CDR3 size: 14 residues.

This chain joins TRBV24-1 and TRBJ2-7; weak D call: TRBD2 (6 bases). The CDR3 consists of 15 residues. Trimming shortened V by 2 bases and J by 3 bases, and 13 bases separated the two germline ends. CDR1 is KGHDR and CDR2 is SFDVKD in the germline V gene. The CDR3 DNA sequence: TGTGCCACCAGTGATTCTGGTAGCGGATACTACGAGCAGTACTTC. This encodes CATSDSGSGYYEQYF.

The CDR3 coding sequence is TGCAGCGTACAGGCTCGCACAGATACGCAGTATTTT. Translated: CSVQARTDTQYF. V usage is TRBV29-1 and J usage is TRBJ2-3; D may be TRBD1 (5 bases). Germline CDR1 is SQVTM and CDR2 is ANQGSEA. This CDR3 is built from 12 residues. Trimming pared 6 bases from V and 1 base from J, leaving 8 bases between.

This clonotype appeared many times. The chain joins TRBV7-2 to TRBJ2-5; perhaps TRBD2 as D (6 bases). CDR3 size: 14 residues. Trimming took off 5 bases at V and 5 bases at J, with 15 bases between the two ends. Germline loops: CDR1 SGHTA, CDR2 FQGNSA. CDR3 DNA sequence: TGTGCCAGCAGCCGGGGGATGAGCGGGGAGACCCAGTACTTC. Its translation: CASSRGMSGETQYF. Combining the CDR3 with reference TRBV7-2 and TRBJ2-5 gives the whole variable domain GAGVSQSPSNKVTEKGKDVELRCDPISGHTALYWYRQSLGQGLEFLIYFQGNSAPDKSGLPSDRFSAERTGGSVSTLTIQRTQQEDSAVYLCASSRGMSGETQYFGPGTRLLVL.

Worth noting for this clonotype: This likely comes from a read error, as the CDR3 has no conserved phenylalanine or tryptophan at its end. The chain carries TRBV15 and TRBJ2-5; no clear D. Germline CDR1 is LNHNV and CDR2 is YYDKDF (reference sequence). This CDR3 comprises 15 residues. Trimming stripped 1 base from V and 0 bases from J, with 9 bases between. In nucleotides, the CDR3 is TGTGCCACCAGCAGAGCCGGACCTCACCAAGAGACCCAGTACTGC. Translation: CATSRAGPHQETQYC.